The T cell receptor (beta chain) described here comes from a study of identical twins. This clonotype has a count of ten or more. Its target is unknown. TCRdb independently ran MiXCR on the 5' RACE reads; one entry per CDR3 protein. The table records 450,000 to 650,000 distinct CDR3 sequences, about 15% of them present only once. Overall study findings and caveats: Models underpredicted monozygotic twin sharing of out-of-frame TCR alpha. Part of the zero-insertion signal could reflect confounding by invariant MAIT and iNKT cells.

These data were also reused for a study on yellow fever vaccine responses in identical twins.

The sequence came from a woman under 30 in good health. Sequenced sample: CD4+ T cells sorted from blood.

CDR3 nucleotide sequence: TGTGCCAGCAGTACGGGGAGGGGGTATAATTCACCCCTCCACTTT. It codes for CASSTGRGYNSPLHF. The J gene is TRBJ1-6, the V gene TRBV6-1, with D perhaps TRBD1 (6 bases). This CDR3 region has 15 residues. Germline V gene data show CDR1 as MNHNS and CDR2 as SASEGT. V lost 5 bases and J lost 4, with 12 bases in between.